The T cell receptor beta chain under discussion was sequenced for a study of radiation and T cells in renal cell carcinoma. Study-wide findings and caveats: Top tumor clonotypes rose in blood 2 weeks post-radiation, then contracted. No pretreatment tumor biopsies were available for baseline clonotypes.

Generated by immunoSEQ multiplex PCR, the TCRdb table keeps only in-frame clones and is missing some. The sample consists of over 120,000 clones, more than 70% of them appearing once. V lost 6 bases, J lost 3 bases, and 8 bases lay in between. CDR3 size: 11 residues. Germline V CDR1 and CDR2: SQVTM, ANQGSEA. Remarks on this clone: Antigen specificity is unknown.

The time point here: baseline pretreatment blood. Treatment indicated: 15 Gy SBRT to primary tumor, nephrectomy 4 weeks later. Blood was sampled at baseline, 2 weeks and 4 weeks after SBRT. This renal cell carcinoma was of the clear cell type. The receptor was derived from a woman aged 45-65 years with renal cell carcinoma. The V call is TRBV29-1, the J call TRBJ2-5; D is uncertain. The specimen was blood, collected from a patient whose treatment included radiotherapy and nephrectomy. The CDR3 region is CSVLPEETQYF. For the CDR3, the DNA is TGCAGCGTCCTCCCGGAAGAGACCCAGTACTTC.